Presented here are 7 T cell receptor beta chains from one specimen sequenced in a study of blood T cell repertoires in COVID-19. The table came from immunoSEQ multiplex PCR; TCRdb's copy has only in-frame clones and leaves some out. There are roughly 36,000 clones in the sample; 75% to 90% occur only once, and about 4.2% lies in the top ten. Material for sequencing was peripheral blood. These TCRs come from a man aged 60 to 69 with acute or convalescent COVID-19.

The V call is TRBV12-3 or TRBV12-4, the J call TRBJ1-2; possible D gene TRBD1, 5 bases. Trimming took 6 bases from V and 4 from J, leaving 12 bases between them. The CDR3 totals 13 residues. CDR3 DNA: TGTGCCAGCAGCCTCAGGGTGGCCTATGGCTACACCTTC. Its protein product is CASSLRVAYGYTF.

This sequence joins TRBV10-3 and TRBJ2-1, with 10 bases fitting TRBD2. Germline V CDR1 and CDR2: ENHRY, SYGVKD. CDR3 length equals 17 residues. The V gene end was trimmed by 10 bases and the J gene end by 0 bases; junction bases not matched to a gene: 12. The DNA for the CDR3 is TGTGCCACTACCGGTCTAGCGGGAGTCCGCTCCTACAATGAGCAGTTCTTC. Encoded protein: CATTGLAGVRSYNEQFF.

The chain employs TRBV29-1 and TRBJ2-3, with D possibly TRBD2 on 7 matching bases. Trimming left V 6 bases short and J 1 base short, with 23 bases between. There are 17 residues in the CDR3. Germline CDR1 reads SQVTM; CDR2 reads ANQGSEA. DNA for the CDR3: TGCAGCGTGGGGTTAGGGGGGGTGATTTGGGGCACAGATACGCAGTATTTT. Protein sequence: CSVGLGGVIWGTDTQYF.

This clone was seen only a few times. The rearrangement joins TRBV30 to TRBJ1-3; no definite D call. CDR1 and CDR2 from the germline V gene are GTSNPN and SVGIG (reference sequence). Trimming left V 4 bases short and J 0 bases short, with 13 bases between. The CDR3 contains 15 residues. The CDR3 reads CAWTRGLLSGNTIYF. The CDR3 bases are TGTGCCTGGACACGAGGCCTCCTCTCTGGAAACACCATATATTTT.

This chain joins TRBV6-6 and TRBJ2-1; 8 bases match TRBD1. CDR1 MNHNY and CDR2 SVGAGI come from the germline V gene (reference sequence). V lost 7 bases and J lost 12; bases outside the gene matches: 14. CDR3 length: 14 amino acids. CDR3 sequence reads: CASNLGTGSNAQFF. The CDR3 DNA sequence: TGTGCCAGCAACCTTGGGACAGGATCAAACGCGCAGTTCTTC.

This chain uses TRBV2 with TRBJ2-1; TRBD2 is a possible D gene (5 bases). Trimming pared 4 bases from V and 9 bases from J, leaving 10 bases between. From germline, CDR1 is SNHLY and CDR2 FYNNEI. This CDR3 has 12 residues. This chain's CDR3 is CASSGERTEQFF. The DNA of the CDR3 is TGTGCCAGCAGTGGGGAGCGGACTGAGCAGTTCTTC.

The rearrangement links TRBV18 to TRBJ2-1, with D perhaps TRBD2 (6 bases). Deletions cut 0 bases from V and 8 bases from J, with 11 bases between. Germline CDR1 KGHSH, CDR2 LQKENI. CDR3 length: 14 residues. The CDR3 here is CASSPPLARDEQFF. The CDR3 DNA is TGTGCCAGCTCACCACCCCTAGCGAGGGATGAGCAGTTCTTC.